This TCR beta chain was sequenced for a study of T-cell reconstitution after alpha-beta-depleted transplantation in children (dated by TCRdb to 2016 to 2018). At the level of the whole study: The study quantitatively tracked T-cell immune reconstitution after TCRalphabeta/CD19-depleted allogeneic hematopoietic cell transplantation in children using TCR repertoire profiling. Broad study findings and their caveats: In some patients, high TCRbeta diversity at day 60 was attributed to recipient T cells and intrathymic progenitors that had survived conditioning. Over subsequent months, a decline in hyperexpanded clone frequencies was noted, and after one year, T-cell counts and TCRbeta diversity were mostly ascribed to newly produced T cells. About two months after transplant, the apparently early recovery of alphabetaT-cell counts reportedly depended on just several hundred clones that had expanded rapidly and came from non-depleted graft cells.

Regarding this clonotype: Its cognate antigen has yet to be identified. A much more abundant neighbour one base away suggests this may be a read error.

The sample's treatment or condition label is to be understood as: allogeneic hematopoietic cell transplantation with graft depleted of TCRalphabeta T cells and CD19 B cells. The children who served as transplant recipients had been given grafts of TCRalphabeta/CD19-depleted allogeneic hematopoietic cells. To prepare the library, PCR was applied. TCRdb names Illumina HiSeq 2500 as the instrument used. TCR libraries were prepared with molecular barcoding, using unique molecular identifiers to normalize TCRbeta repertoire quantification. The raw public reads went through TCRdb reprocessing: fastp at Q25, MiXCR clone calling, in-frame beta chains kept. Every CDR3 protein is listed once, alongside the most common genes and DNA of its rows. For this sample the table gives fewer than 350,000 distinct CDR3 sequences, of which around a tenth were detected only once. The ten largest account for 23% of the sample.

The CDR3 spans 16 residues, from the cysteine through the phenylalanine. The sequence is cut down to CDR3 DNA, 48 bases in frame from base 1. As encoded in the germline V gene (reference sequence), CDR1 is DFQATT while CDR2 is SNEGSKA. The TCR originated in a male patient aged 2 to 9 who had a stem cell transplant for chronic granulomatous disease, so the T cells may come from the graft donor. Sequencing was performed on peripheral blood, taken 180 days after TCRalphabeta/CD19-depleted stem cell transplant. This sequence uses TRBV20-1 and TRBJ2-2, with 14 bases in between that match TRBD2. The CDR3 has the sequence CCARGLAGGVNGELFF. At the DNA level, the sequence is TGCTGTGCTAGAGGACTAGCGGGAGGTGTGAACGGGGAGCTGTTTTTT.